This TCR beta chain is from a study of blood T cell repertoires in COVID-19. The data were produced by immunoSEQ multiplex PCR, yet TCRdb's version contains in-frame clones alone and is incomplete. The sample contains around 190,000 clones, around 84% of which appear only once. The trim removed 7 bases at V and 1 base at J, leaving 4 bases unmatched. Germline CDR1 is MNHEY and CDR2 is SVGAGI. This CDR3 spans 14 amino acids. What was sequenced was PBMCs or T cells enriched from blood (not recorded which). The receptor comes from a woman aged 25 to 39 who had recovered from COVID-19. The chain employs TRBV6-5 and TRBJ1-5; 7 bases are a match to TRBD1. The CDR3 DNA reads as TGTGCCAGCACTAGGGACAGAAGCAATCAGCCCCAGCATTTT. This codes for CASTRDRSNQPQHF.